Listed here is a single TCR beta chain. Antigen specificity is unknown. In germline, CDR1 is SGHTA, CDR2 FQGTGA. The CDR3 runs 15 residues. The data derive from a study of CXCR3-negative and CXCR3-positive naive CD8 T cells. Study background: Every library held about 1.5 +/- 0.3 million TRB reads, and the total came to around 130 million. Points from the study as a whole: After cryopreservation, CXCR3 expression dropped partially; most assays used fresh PBMCs. For CXCR3-positive naive cells, TRB CDR3s were more hydrophobic than those of CXCR3-negative naive cells.

Researchers prepared the TRB cDNA libraries using 5' RACE with UMI labels. TCRdb re-called the 5' RACE reads and shows each CDR3 protein once, DNA omitted. The sample shows approximately 100,000 distinct CDR3 sequences, and 0.9% to 1.2% sits with its ten largest clones. Cells classed as naive CD8+ T cells were CD45RO-CCR7+CD27+CD95-. Source material: naive CXCR3+ CD8+ T cells from blood. Subset indicated: CD45RO-CCR7+CD27+CD95- naive CD8+ T cells expressing CXCR3 (TNR3+). The chain is built from TRBV7-3 and TRBJ2-5; TCRdb proposes TRBD1, but this gene call is untestable without DNA. The TCR sequence derives from a human donor in good health. Some clones in this sample may be carry-over from other donors' samples. This CDR3 is CASSLTGTPQETQYF.